This TCR beta chain came from a study of blood T cell repertoires in COVID-19. In the study overall: T cells, B-cell-depleted T cells, or PBMCs provided the cDNA or gDNA that served as material.

CDR1 is SGHVS and CDR2 is FQNEAQ in the germline V gene. The length of the CDR3 is 16 residues. Trimming removed 2 bases from V and 0 bases from J, with 10 bases in between. The data were produced by immunoSEQ multiplex PCR, yet TCRdb's version contains in-frame clones alone and is incomplete. The sample contains 130,000 or so clones, approximately 80% of which appear only once. This chain joins TRBV7-8 and TRBJ2-2; the D is unclear. What was sequenced was peripheral blood. This receptor was identified in a human donor in a cohort sampled during active COVID-19. The CDR3 sequence: CASSLLWASNTGELFF. In nucleotides, the CDR3 is TGTGCCAGCAGCTTACTTTGGGCGTCGAACACCGGGGAGCTGTTTTTT. The entire variable domain, with the rest obtained from reference TRBV7-8 and TRBJ2-2, is as follows: GAGVSQSPRYKVAKRGQDVALRCDPISGHVSLFWYQQALGQGPEFLTYFQNEAQLDKSGLPSDRFFAERPEGSVSTLKIQRTQQEDSAVYLCASSLLWASNTGELFFGEGSRLTVL.